What follows describes a single T cell receptor beta chain. The antigen it binds to is not known. For each CD8+ T cell subset, flow sorting was done in triplicate, and under 350,000 cells per subset went directly into RLT lysis buffer. Naive CD8+ T cells were defined stringently as CD45RO-CCR7+CD27+CD95- to exclude memory contaminants. Using standard density gradient centrifugation, peripheral blood mononuclear cells were isolated from buffy coats. Naive CXCR3-negative and CXCR3-positive CD8+ T cells were flow-sorted on a FACSAria III. An RNeasy Mini Kit was used to extract total RNA from the sorted cells. TCRdb shows the sequencer as NextSeq 550. The Human TCR Profiling Kit (MiLaboratory) was used to make UMI-labeled 5' RACE TRB cDNA libraries. cDNA synthesis used the entire amount of extracted RNA, and PCR amplification then used the entire amount of cDNA produced. The libraries were made side by side, with each library going through the same number of PCR cycles. In the paper's pipeline: MIGEC and MiXCR extracted about 50,000 +/- 10,000 unique UMI-labeled TRB cDNA molecules per library, requiring at least two reads per UMI. On average, about 40,000 +/- 10,000 functional in-frame TRB CDR3 nucleotide clonotypes lacking stop codons were found per library. Diversity metrics, including normalized Shannon-Wiener and Chao1, were computed in VDJtools after downsampling to 5000 UMI-labeled TRB molecules per sample. For the central five CDR3 residues, VDJtools calculated physicochemical properties weighted by clonotype size, namely interaction energy, strength, volume and Kidera factor 4. One entry per CDR3 protein sequence results from the TCRdb reprocessing of the reads, with DNA left out. These V and J calls are TCRdb output, not the study's own analysis. The sample table records tens of thousands of distinct CDR3 sequences. The ten most abundant clones make up over 0.4% of the sample.

Including the terminal cysteine and phenylalanine, the CDR3 comprises 14 residues. No DNA sequence was recorded. These data belong to a study of CXCR3-negative and CXCR3-positive naive CD8 T cells (dated by TCRdb to about 2019). With regard to the full study: In total, 130 million to 150 million TRB reads were obtained, which works out to roughly 1.5 +/- 0.3 million reads per library. Naive subsets from about five donors and memory cells from 3 donors were included in the TRBV-TRBJ cluster analysis. Data from roughly twelve donors, pooled across two independent experiments, went into the diversity and physicochemical repertoire analyses. What the work shows at the level of the full study, not this receptor alone: Both naive subsets had comparably high repertoire diversity, while memory CD8+ T cells had much lower repertoire diversity. Because surface CD5, which is linked to self-reactivity in mice, was comparable between the naive subsets, TCR interaction strength was also inferred from TRB CDR3 physicochemical properties. Compared with CXCR3-negative naive cells, CXCR3-positive naive cells had TRB CDR3s with higher hydrophobicity (lower Kidera factor 4), lower energy, and higher strength and volume indices. Freshly isolated PBMCs were used for most assays because CXCR3 expression partially decreased after cryopreservation. Naive CXCR3-negative and CXCR3-positive cells from the same donor showed similar TRBV-TRBJ usage, whereas memory cells showed distinct patterns.

Sequencing was carried out using naive CXCR3+ CD8+ T cells from blood. The cell subset or site label, read with the paper, signifies: CD45RO-CCR7+CD27+CD95- naive CD8+ T cells expressing CXCR3 (TNR3+). The rearrangement combines TRBV21-1 with TRBJ2-7. TRBV21-1 is a recognized pseudogene. The TCR was taken from a human donor in good health. Some clones in this sample may be carry-over from other donors' samples. The encoded CDR3 is CASSPRGTTYEQYF.